This T cell receptor beta chain was sequenced in a study of blood T cell repertoires in COVID-19. The assay was immunoSEQ multiplex PCR, and TCRdb's table has in-frame clones only and misses some. The sample has 300,000 to 350,000 clones, approximately 88% seen once; the top ten hold around 9.9%. The CDR3 covers 12 residues. Germline V gene sequence: CDR1 DFQATT, CDR2 SNEGSKA (reference sequence). Between the trimmed V and J ends, which lost 3 bases and 5 bases, there was a span of 10 bases. Specimen: peripheral blood. This receptor was obtained from a man between 25 and 39 years old with COVID-19, enrolled during active disease. The gene calls are TRBV20-1 and TRBJ1-1; D is unresolved. CDR3 protein: CSASLGRTEAFF. In nucleotides, the CDR3 is TGCAGTGCTAGTTTAGGGAGGACTGAAGCTTTCTTT.